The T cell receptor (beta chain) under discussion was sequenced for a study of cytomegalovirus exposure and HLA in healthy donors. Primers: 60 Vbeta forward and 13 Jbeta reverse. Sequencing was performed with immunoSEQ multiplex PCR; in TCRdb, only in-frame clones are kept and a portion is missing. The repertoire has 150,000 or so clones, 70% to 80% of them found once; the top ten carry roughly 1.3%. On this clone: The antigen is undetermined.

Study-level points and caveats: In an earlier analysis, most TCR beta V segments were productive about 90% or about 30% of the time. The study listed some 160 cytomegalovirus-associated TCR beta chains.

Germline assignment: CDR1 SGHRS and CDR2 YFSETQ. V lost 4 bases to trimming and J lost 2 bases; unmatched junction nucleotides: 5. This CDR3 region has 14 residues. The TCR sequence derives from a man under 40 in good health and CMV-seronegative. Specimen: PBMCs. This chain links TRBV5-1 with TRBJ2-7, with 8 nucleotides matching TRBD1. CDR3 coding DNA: TGCGCCAGCAGCGGCTGGACAGGGACCTACGAGCAGTACTTC. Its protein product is CASSGWTGTYEQYF.